This is a list of T cell receptor beta chains from one sample in a study of T-cell reconstitution after alpha-beta-depleted transplantation in children. TCRdb reprocessed the PCR reads with MiXCR, giving one entry per CDR3 protein. The table has 580,000 or so distinct CDR3 sequences, 23% seen once. The starting material was PBMCs, mostly from graft donor cells, obtained 360 days after TCRalphabeta/CD19-depleted stem cell transplant. All receptors derive from a boy in the first two years of life who had a stem cell transplant for acute myeloid leukemia, so the T cells may come from the graft donor. Each CDR3 is given with its conserved first and last residue.

j_gene,v_gene,CDR3aa
TRBJ2-5,TRBV18,CASSPLTEAKTQYF
TRBJ2-5,TRBV7-2,CASSLSVAQETQYF
TRBJ2-7,TRBV7-2,CASSLSRVYEQYF
TRBJ2-7,TRBV5-1,CASSSWWQGPYEQYF
TRBJ2-1,TRBV6-1,CASSKNAGTSNEQFF
TRBJ2-3,TRBV20-1,CSALAGANTDTQYF
TRBJ2-5,TRBV7-6,CASSLALAGAGETQYF
TRBJ1-5,TRBV7-2,CASSLGPPGQEYSNQPQHF
TRBJ2-5,TRBV9,CASSVGGWETQYF
TRBJ2-1,TRBV7-3,CASSSETGALQFF
TRBJ2-5,TRBV7-2,CASSLGFRLETQYF
TRBJ2-3,TRBV20-1,CSAVTPTLENTQYF
TRBJ1-2,TRBV12-3/TRBV12-4,CASSRGSGGYTF
TRBJ1-1,TRBV4-2,CASSRTVKAVVAFF
TRBJ2-7,TRBV4-3,CASSRGLAGSYEQYF
TRBJ2-4,TRBV20-1,CSAREGHQNIQYF
TRBJ2-3,TRBV24-1,CATSDLTSTDTQYF